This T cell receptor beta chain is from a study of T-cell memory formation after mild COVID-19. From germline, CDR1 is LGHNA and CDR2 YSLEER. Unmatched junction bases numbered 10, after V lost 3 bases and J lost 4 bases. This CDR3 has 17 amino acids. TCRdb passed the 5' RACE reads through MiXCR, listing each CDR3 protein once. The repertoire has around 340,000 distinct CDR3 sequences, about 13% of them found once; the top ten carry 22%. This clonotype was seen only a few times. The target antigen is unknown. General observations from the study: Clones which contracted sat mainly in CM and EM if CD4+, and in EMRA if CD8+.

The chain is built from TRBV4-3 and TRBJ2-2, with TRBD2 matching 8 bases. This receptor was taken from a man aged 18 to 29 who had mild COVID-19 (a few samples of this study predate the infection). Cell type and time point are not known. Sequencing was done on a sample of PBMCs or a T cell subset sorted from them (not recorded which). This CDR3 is CASSHDPGLGGTGELFF. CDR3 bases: TGCGCCAGCAGCCACGACCCGGGACTAGGCGGCACCGGGGAGCTGTTTTTT.